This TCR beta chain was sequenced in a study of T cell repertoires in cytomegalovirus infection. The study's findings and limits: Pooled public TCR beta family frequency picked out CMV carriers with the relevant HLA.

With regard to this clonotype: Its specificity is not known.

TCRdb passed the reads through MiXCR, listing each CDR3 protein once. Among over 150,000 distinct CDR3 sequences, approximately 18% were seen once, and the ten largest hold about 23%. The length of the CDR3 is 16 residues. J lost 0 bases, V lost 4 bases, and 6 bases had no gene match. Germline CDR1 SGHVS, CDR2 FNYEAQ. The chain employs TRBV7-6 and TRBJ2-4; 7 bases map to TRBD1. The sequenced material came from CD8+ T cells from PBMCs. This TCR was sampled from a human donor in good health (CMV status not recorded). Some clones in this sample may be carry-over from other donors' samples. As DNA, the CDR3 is TGTGCCAGCAGCTCTGGACAGGACCTAGCCAAAAACATTCAGTACTTC. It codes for CASSSGQDLAKNIQYF.